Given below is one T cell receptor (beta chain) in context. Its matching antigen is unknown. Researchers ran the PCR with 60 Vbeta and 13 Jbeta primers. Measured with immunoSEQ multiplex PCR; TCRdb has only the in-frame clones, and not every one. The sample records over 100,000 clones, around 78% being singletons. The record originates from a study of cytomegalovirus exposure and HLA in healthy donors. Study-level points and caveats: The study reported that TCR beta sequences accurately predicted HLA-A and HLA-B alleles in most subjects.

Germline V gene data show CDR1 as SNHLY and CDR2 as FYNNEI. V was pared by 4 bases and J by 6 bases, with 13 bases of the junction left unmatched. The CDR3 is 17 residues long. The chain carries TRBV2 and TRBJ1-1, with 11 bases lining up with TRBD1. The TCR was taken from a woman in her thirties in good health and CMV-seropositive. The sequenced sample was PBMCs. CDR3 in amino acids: CASSVVPKGQGAAEAFF. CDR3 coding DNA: TGTGCCAGCAGTGTTGTCCCAAAAGGACAGGGGGCGGCTGAAGCTTTCTTT.